The sequence of this T cell receptor beta chain was determined in a study of T-cell memory formation after mild COVID-19. One entry per CDR3 protein results from TCRdb running MiXCR on the 5' RACE reads. Found here are 250,000 to 350,000 distinct CDR3 sequences, around a sixth of them singletons; the top ten hold roughly a fifth. Deletions cut 5 bases from V and 7 bases from J, with 17 bases between. This CDR3 has 14 residues. Per germline, CDR1 SGHTA and CDR2 FQGNSA. This clonotype was seen only a few times. The source of this sequence is a man younger than 30 who had mild COVID-19 (a few samples of this study predate the infection). Cell type and time point are not known. This sequence joins TRBV7-2 and TRBJ2-5; D uncertain. Sequencing input: PBMCs or a T cell subset sorted from them (not recorded which). The CDR3 DNA sequence: TGTGCCAGCAGCCCAGATCTTGGTCCGGGGACCCAGTACTTC. Amino acid sequence: CASSPDLGPGTQYF.